These T cell receptor beta chains were read from a single sample in a study of identical twins. Via MiXCR, TCRdb re-called the 5' RACE reads, giving one row per CDR3 protein. This sample yields hundreds of thousands of distinct CDR3 sequences, of which 20% to 25% are seen a single time; around 4.5% belongs to the top ten. These data also formed part of another study, on T cells expressing NK-cell markers.

What was sequenced was PBMCs. The receptors originated from a woman under 30 in good health. The CDR3 runs from the conserved cysteine through the conserved F or W. D genes are given only for firm matches. Size values are once, few and many counts, or a class for expanded clones, and some rows have none.

d_call: -
clone_size: -
v_call: TRBV7-9
j_call: TRBJ2-7
cdr3_nt: TGTGCCAGCAGCTTATGGGTGGGCGAGCAGTACTTC
cdr3_aa: CASSLWVGEQYF

d_call: -
clone_size: -
v_call: TRBV20-1
j_call: TRBJ2-2
cdr3_nt: TGCAGTGTCTGGGGGGGCCCCTCGAGCACCGGGGAGCTGTTTTTT
cdr3_aa: CSVWGGPSSTGELFF

d_call: -
clone_size: few
v_call: TRBV27
j_call: TRBJ2-2
cdr3_nt: TGTGCCAGCACCTCAGGTGGGGGGAACACCGGGGAGCTGTTTTTT
cdr3_aa: CASTSGGGNTGELFF

d_call: -
clone_size: -
v_call: TRBV27
j_call: TRBJ1-4
cdr3_nt: TGTGCCAGCAGGGGTGGGACTTTCGGTGAAAAACTGTTTTTT
cdr3_aa: CASRGGTFGEKLFF

d_call: -
clone_size: many
v_call: TRBV5-1
j_call: TRBJ2-3
cdr3_nt: TGCGCCAGCAGCTCCGAGGGGGCAGATACGCAGTATTTT
cdr3_aa: CASSSEGADTQYF

d_call: -
clone_size: -
v_call: TRBV20-1
j_call: TRBJ2-1
cdr3_nt: TGCAGTGCTAGACTCGTCTACAATGAGCAGTTCTTC
cdr3_aa: CSARLVYNEQFF

d_call: -
clone_size: many
v_call: TRBV6-5
j_call: TRBJ1-2
cdr3_nt: TGTGCCAGCAGTTCTGGCTACACCTTC
cdr3_aa: CASSSGYTF

d_call: -
clone_size: few
v_call: TRBV12-3/TRBV12-4
j_call: TRBJ2-3
cdr3_nt: TGTGCCAGCAGTTTTCTCACTTCGGGGACAGATACGCAGTATTTT
cdr3_aa: CASSFLTSGTDTQYF

d_call: -
clone_size: -
v_call: TRBV20-1
j_call: TRBJ2-7
cdr3_nt: TGCAGTGCTGCCCCCATCGGAGACGAGCAGTACTTC
cdr3_aa: CSAAPIGDEQYF

d_call: TRBD2
clone_size: -
v_call: TRBV12-3/TRBV12-4
j_call: TRBJ2-7
cdr3_nt: TGTGCCAGCAGACTAGCGGGGGAGAACGAGCAGTACTTC
cdr3_aa: CASRLAGENEQYF

d_call: -
clone_size: -
v_call: TRBV6-1
j_call: TRBJ2-7
cdr3_nt: TGTGCCAGCAGGGGCAACTCGGCCTACGAGCAGTACTTC
cdr3_aa: CASRGNSAYEQYF

d_call: -
clone_size: -
v_call: TRBV7-2
j_call: TRBJ2-2
cdr3_nt: TGTGCCAGCAGCTTAGGTGGCACATATACCGGGGAGCTGTTTTTT
cdr3_aa: CASSLGGTYTGELFF

d_call: -
clone_size: -
v_call: TRBV5-1
j_call: TRBJ2-1
cdr3_nt: TGCGCCAGCAGCGCCGGGGACAATGAGCAGTTCTTC
cdr3_aa: CASSAGDNEQFF

d_call: TRBD2
clone_size: few
v_call: TRBV15
j_call: TRBJ2-7
cdr3_nt: TGTGCCACCAGCAGGACAGGGACTAGCGGGGTCGGACGACGGCAGTACTTC
cdr3_aa: CATSRTGTSGVGRRQYF

d_call: -
clone_size: once
v_call: TRBV7-8
j_call: TRBJ2-1
cdr3_nt: TGTGCCAGCAGCTCGTGGAGGCCCTACAATGAGCAGTTCTTC
cdr3_aa: CASSSWRPYNEQFF

d_call: TRBD1
clone_size: -
v_call: TRBV12-3/TRBV12-4
j_call: TRBJ1-4
cdr3_nt: TGTGCCAGCAGAGGACAGGGCCTCGAAAAACTGTTTTTT
cdr3_aa: CASRGQGLEKLFF

d_call: TRBD2
clone_size: -
v_call: TRBV5-6
j_call: TRBJ2-7
cdr3_nt: TGTGCCAGCAGCTTGGATAGCGGGACCGAGCAGTACTTC
cdr3_aa: CASSLDSGTEQYF

d_call: -
clone_size: -
v_call: TRBV12-3/TRBV12-4
j_call: TRBJ2-5
cdr3_nt: TGTGCCAGCAGCTCGGGACTCCGAGAGACCCAGTACTTC
cdr3_aa: CASSSGLRETQYF

d_call: -
clone_size: -
v_call: TRBV7-9
j_call: TRBJ2-3
cdr3_nt: TGTGCCAGCAGCTTAGGAGCGATTGCTAGCACAGATACGCAGTATTTT
cdr3_aa: CASSLGAIASTDTQYF

d_call: TRBD2
clone_size: few
v_call: TRBV5-1
j_call: TRBJ2-5
cdr3_nt: TGCGCCAGCACCCTTGGCGGGGGTACATGGACCCAGTACTTC
cdr3_aa: CASTLGGGTWTQYF

d_call: -
clone_size: few
v_call: TRBV5-6
j_call: TRBJ1-3
cdr3_nt: TGTGCCAGCAGCTTCAGGGGCGTCGGCAACACCATATATTTT
cdr3_aa: CASSFRGVGNTIYF

d_call: TRBD2
clone_size: -
v_call: TRBV20-1
j_call: TRBJ2-5
cdr3_nt: TGCAGTGCTAGGGCTAGCGGGCGATTACAAGAGACCCAGTACTTC
cdr3_aa: CSARASGRLQETQYF

d_call: TRBD1
clone_size: few
v_call: TRBV4-1
j_call: TRBJ1-4
cdr3_nt: TGCGCCAGCAGCCAAGGGGACAGGGCTGAAAAACTGTTTTTT
cdr3_aa: CASSQGDRAEKLFF

d_call: -
clone_size: many
v_call: TRBV12-3/TRBV12-4
j_call: TRBJ1-3
cdr3_nt: TGTGCCAGCAGTTTAGTAGGAAACACCATATATTTT
cdr3_aa: CASSLVGNTIYF